The next 30 T cell receptor beta chains were all read from a single sample in a study of T cell responses to AZD1222 COVID-19 vaccine. Repertoires were generated with immunoSEQ multiplex PCR, while TCRdb's copy carries only in-frame clones and drops some. The data show approximately 98,000 clones, about 82% seen once. Specimen: peripheral blood, collected on day 0 of AZD1222 vaccination. The receptors come from an adult in good health.

V usage is TRBV7-9 and J usage is TRBJ1-3, with 7 bases matching TRBD1. V was clipped by 4 bases and J by 4 bases; unmatched bases: 10. The CDR3 extends over 16 amino acids. Germline CDR1 and CDR2: SEHNR and FQNEAQ (reference sequence). Written as DNA, the CDR3 is TGTGCCAGCAGCTCTTCCAGGGGGGAGGACGGAAACACCATATATTTT. Protein sequence: CASSSSRGEDGNTIYF.

This chain links TRBV19 with TRBJ1-2; no firm D call. The V end lost 3 bases, the J end lost 0 bases, and 14 bases lay between the germline ends. The germline V gene has CDR1 LNHDA and CDR2 SQIVND (reference sequence). The CDR3 length is 16 residues. This CDR3 reads CASSIFEARANYGYTF. CDR3 nucleotide sequence: TGTGCCAGTAGTATTTTTGAGGCAAGAGCTAACTATGGCTACACCTTC.

This clone has a single count. This chain connects TRBV6-4 to TRBJ2-2; D not certain. This CDR3 comprises 14 residues. Germline CDR1 is MRHNA and CDR2 is SNTAGT. Trimming shortened V by 0 bases and J by 7 bases, and 9 bases separated the two germline ends. CDR3 sequence reads: CASSDSIGGGELFF. CDR3 coding DNA: TGTGCCAGCAGTGACTCGATCGGTGGCGGGGAGCTGTTTTTT.

The chain employs TRBV5-6 and TRBJ1-1; 10 bases are a match to TRBD1. The CDR3 covers 15 residues. The junction had 6 bases not matched to a gene; V was cut back by 3 bases and J by 4 bases. The germline V gene has CDR1 SGHDT and CDR2 YYEEEE. The CDR3 coding sequence is TGTGCCAGCAGCTCTCCGGGACAGGGGACCACTGAAGCTTTCTTT. This sequence encodes CASSSPGQGTTEAFF.

The CDR3 loop reads CASRLGTVNLYGYTF. In DNA, the CDR3 is TGTGCCAGCAGACTTGGGACAGTCAACCTCTATGGCTACACCTTC. This chain links TRBV3-1 (or the pseudogene TRBV3-2) with TRBJ1-2, with 7 bases identical to TRBD1. V dropped 6 bases and J dropped 4; count of bases not matched to a gene: 11. Per the germline V gene, CDR1 is LGHDT and CDR2 is YNNKEL (reference sequence). The length of the CDR3 is 15 residues.

The V and J genes are TRBV20-1 and TRBJ2-5; D remains unclear. Germline CDR1 and CDR2: DFQATT and SNEGSKA (reference sequence). The CDR3 has 11 amino acids. Trimming stripped 2 bases from V and 5 bases from J, with 6 bases between. In DNA form, the CDR3 reads TGCAGTGCTAGAAAAGACGAGACCCAGTACTTC. Its translation: CSARKDETQYF.

The chain employs TRBV3-1 (or the pseudogene TRBV3-2) and TRBJ2-1, with unresolved D. CDR1 is LGHDT, CDR2 YNNKEL, per germline (reference sequence). This CDR3 has 12 amino acids. V lost 6 bases to trimming and J lost 6 bases, with 9 bases between them. The CDR3 loop is CASRLTSNEQFF. The CDR3 coding sequence is TGTGCCAGCAGACTCACTTCCAATGAGCAGTTCTTC.

The chain uses TRBV30 and TRBJ1-1, with 7 nucleotides matching TRBD1. The CDR3 length is 13 residues. V dropped 4 bases and J dropped 6; count of bases not matched to a gene: 8. Germline-derived CDR1 and CDR2 are GTSNPN and SVGIG (reference sequence). The CDR3 loop reads CAWNPGGVAEAFF. CDR3 DNA: TGTGCCTGGAATCCAGGGGGGGTAGCTGAAGCTTTCTTT.

This rearrangement joins TRBV30 to TRBJ1-2; no clear D gene. Germline CDR1 GTSNPN, CDR2 SVGIG (reference sequence). The CDR3 is 14 residues long. The V and J ends lost 2 bases and 4 bases respectively, with 14 bases between them. The CDR3 coding sequence is TGTGCCTGGAGTCAAGATGGGCGAGTCTATGGCTACACCTTC. Translation: CAWSQDGRVYGYTF.

The chain uses TRBV6-2 or TRBV6-3 and TRBJ2-7; D gene ambiguous. The germline V and J ends were trimmed by 0 bases and 3 bases, with 6 bases remaining between them. This CDR3 is built from 13 residues. Germline lookup yields CDR1 MNHEY and CDR2 SVGEGT. The CDR3 loop is CASSYSQFYEQYF. CDR3 DNA sequence: TGTGCCAGCAGTTACTCTCAATTCTACGAGCAGTACTTC.

V gene TRBV7-8 combines with J gene TRBJ1-4; 7 positions agree with TRBD1. The V and J ends lost 5 bases and 5 bases, in that order; junction bases with no gene match: 14. There are 17 residues in the CDR3. In germline, CDR1 is SGHVS, CDR2 FQNEAQ. The CDR3 bases are TGTGCCAGCAGCCAATTCAATTACAGGGGAGGGAATGAAAAACTGTTTTTT. Protein: CASSQFNYRGGNEKLFF.

This clone turned up a few times. This chain uses TRBV3-1 (or the pseudogene TRBV3-2) with TRBJ1-5, with TRBD1 matching 7 bases. V was pared by 1 base and J by 7 bases, with 7 bases of the junction left unmatched. Germline CDR1 and CDR2: LGHDT and YNNKEL (reference sequence). This CDR3 region has 15 residues. In nucleotides, the CDR3 is TGTGCCAGCAGCCAAGGACAGGGTATTGGACAGCCCCAGCATTTT. It is translated as CASSQGQGIGQPQHF.

This clone was observed once. The gene calls are TRBV18 and TRBJ1-1; 9 nucleotides line up with TRBD1. With V trimmed by 0 bases and J by 6 bases, 11 bases remained unmatched. The CDR3 length is 17 residues. The germline CDR1 and CDR2 sequences are KGHSH and LQKENI. The CDR3 sequence: CASSPPRTGGVLPEAFF. CDR3 bases: TGTGCCAGCTCACCACCGAGAACAGGGGGCGTATTACCTGAAGCTTTCTTT.

The gene calls are TRBV18 and TRBJ2-7; D possibly corresponds to TRBD2 (7 bases). The CDR3 totals 14 residues. V was clipped by 3 bases and J by 6 bases, with 15 bases between them. CDR1 is KGHSH, CDR2 LQKENI, per germline. The CDR3 loop reads CASSPGGGGLEQYF. In DNA form, the CDR3 reads TGTGCCAGCTCACCCGGCGGGGGCGGCCTCGAGCAGTACTTC.

The chain combines TRBV30 with TRBJ1-5; perhaps TRBD1 as D (5 bases). Trimming left V 2 bases short and J 6 bases short, with 11 bases between. The CDR3 has 13 amino acids. The germline V gene encodes CDR1 GTSNPN and CDR2 SVGIG (reference sequence). CDR3 sequence reads: CAWSRTIGQPQHF. The CDR3 DNA follows: TGTGCCTGGAGTCGGACAATCGGTCAGCCCCAGCATTTT.

This clone was found a few times. The chain uses TRBV7-6 and TRBJ1-5; a weak D match, TRBD1 (5 bases). Trimming left V 1 base short and J 7 bases short, with 14 bases between. The CDR3 is made up of 15 amino acids. CDR1 and CDR2 (germline): SGHVS, FNYEAQ. CDR3 loop: CASSLGGGGFQPQHF. For the CDR3, the DNA is TGTGCCAGCAGCTTAGGTGGGGGAGGCTTCCAGCCCCAGCATTTT.

This clone was recorded once. The chain recombines TRBV5-1 with TRBJ1-6; weak D call: TRBD1 (6 bases). This CDR3 is 15 amino acids long. Trimming removed 4 bases at V and 7 bases at J, with 15 bases between. Germline V gives CDR1 SGHRS, CDR2 YFSETQ. The CDR3 DNA is TGCGCCAGCAGCCCCCGGGGGCAGGCCAATTCACCCCTCCACTTT. It is translated as CASSPRGQANSPLHF.

The genes are TRBV2 and TRBJ2-2; 9 bases fit TRBD2. The V gene's germline CDR1 is SNHLY and CDR2 FYNNEI. The ends lost 8 bases at V and 3 bases at J; junction bases unmatched: 1. The CDR3 runs 13 residues. CDR3 amino acids: CASAGGHTGELFF. CDR3 coding DNA: TGTGCCAGCGCGGGGGGGCACACCGGGGAGCTGTTTTTT.

The chain combines TRBV28 with TRBJ1-2; D unclear. CDR1 MDHEN and CDR2 SYDVKM come from the germline V gene. The germline V and J ends were trimmed by 3 bases and 3 bases, with 17 bases remaining between them. CDR3 size: 16 residues. The CDR3 loop is CASSFVGQENYYGYTF. In nucleotides, the CDR3 is TGTGCCAGCAGTTTTGTAGGGCAGGAGAACTACTATGGCTACACCTTC.

This clone is medium-sized (0.01 to 0.1%). CDR3 DNA: TGTGCCTGGAGTTCCGGCGGGGGGGCAAGAGATACGCAGTATTTT. Encoded protein: CAWSSGGGARDTQYF. This chain links TRBV30 with TRBJ2-3; 9 bases fit TRBD2. Germline loops: CDR1 GTSNPN, CDR2 SVGIG (reference sequence). This CDR3 is built from 15 residues. The V gene end was trimmed by 2 bases and the J gene end by 5 bases; junction bases not matched to a gene: 8.

J is TRBJ2-5 and V is TRBV5-4; D could derive from TRBD1 or TRBD2 (5 bases each). Trimming cost V 4 bases and J 2 bases, with 18 bases left between them. The CDR3 consists of 16 residues. Germline V lookup: CDR1 SGHNT, CDR2 YYREEE (reference sequence). The CDR3 DNA follows: TGTGCCAGCAGCGCCCCCGAGGGGCTTATACAAGAGACCCAGTACTTC. Residues: CASSAPEGLIQETQYF.

V gene TRBV20-1 combines with J gene TRBJ2-7; 8 bases line up with TRBD2. Per the germline V gene, CDR1 is DFQATT and CDR2 is SNEGSKA (reference sequence). With V trimmed by 3 bases and J by 5 bases, 6 bases remained unmatched. The CDR3 spans 13 residues. The CDR3 coding sequence is TGCAGTGCTAGTAGCGGGGATTTGGACGAGCAGTACTTC. Its translation: CSASSGDLDEQYF.

V usage is TRBV4-1 and J usage is TRBJ1-4, with D possibly TRBD1 on 5 matching bases. This CDR3 region has 14 residues. Between the trimmed V and J ends, which lost 4 bases and 0 bases, there was a span of 6 bases. Germline V gene data show CDR1 as MGHRA and CDR2 as YSYEKL. The CDR3 loop is CASSLTATNEKLFF. In nucleotides, the CDR3 is TGCGCCAGCAGCCTGACAGCAACTAATGAAAAACTGTTTTTT.

Regarding this clone: Other DNA sequences in this sample translate to the same CDR3. The genes are TRBV9 and TRBJ1-1; D not resolved. Germline V gives CDR1 SGDLS, CDR2 YYNGEE. The CDR3 loop spans 13 amino acids. V lost 1 base, J lost 0 bases, and 4 bases lay in between. DNA of the CDR3: TGTGCCAGCAGCGTACAGTTGAACACTGAAGCTTTCTTT. Translated, it gives CASSVQLNTEAFF.

The chain recombines TRBV7-2 with TRBJ1-1; D is unresolved. V was cut by 1 base and J by 1 base, with 7 bases left in between. The CDR3 spans 14 residues. Germline V gene lookup returns CDR1 SGHTA and CDR2 FQGNSA. The CDR3 sequence: CASSLVGWNTEAFF. CDR3 in DNA: TGTGCCAGCAGCTTAGTAGGGTGGAACACTGAAGCTTTCTTT.

The chain employs TRBV6-5 and TRBJ2-5; D gene unclear. The CDR3 extends over 14 amino acids. The V end lost 6 bases, the J end lost 5 bases, and 16 bases lay between the germline ends. Germline-derived CDR1 and CDR2 are MNHEY and SVGAGI. The CDR3: CASRSDPHGETQYF. The CDR3 DNA reads as TGTGCCAGCAGATCGGACCCCCATGGGGAGACCCAGTACTTC.

The V gene is TRBV7-2, the J gene TRBJ1-5; no definite D call. Germline CDR1 is SGHTA and CDR2 is FQGNSA. Trimming took 3 bases from V and 0 from J, leaving 9 bases between them. This CDR3 contains 15 residues. The CDR3 region is CASSFVGNSNQPQHF. In DNA, the CDR3 is TGTGCCAGCAGCTTCGTGGGGAATAGCAATCAGCCCCAGCATTTT.

The CDR3: CASSLTVGGPRETQYF. The CDR3, as DNA: TGTGCCAGCAGCTTAACTGTAGGGGGGCCCCGGGAGACCCAGTACTTC. V usage is TRBV7-9 and J usage is TRBJ2-5; D possibly matches TRBD1 or TRBD2 (6 bases each). The CDR3 has 16 amino acids. V lost 2 bases and J 5 bases, leaving 18 bases between the germline ends. CDR1 and CDR2 (germline): SEHNR, FQNEAQ (reference sequence). Using reference TRBV7-9 and TRBJ2-5 for the parts outside the CDR3, the full variable domain is DTGVSQNPRHKITKRGQNVTFRCDPISEHNRLYWYRQTLGQGPEFLTYFQNEAQLEKSRLLSDRFSAERPKGSFSTLEIQRTEQGDSAMYLCASSLTVGGPRETQYFGPGTRLLVL.

The chain combines TRBV7-9 with TRBJ1-3; D possibly corresponds to TRBD1 (5 bases). This CDR3 is 14 amino acids long. CDR1 is SEHNR, CDR2 FQNEAQ, per germline (reference sequence). Trimming pared 5 bases from V and 7 bases from J, leaving 15 bases between. CDR3 nucleotide sequence: TGTGCCAGCAGCGTGGGACCCCTTTTGAACACCATATATTTT. It codes for CASSVGPLLNTIYF. Variable domain in full (rest from reference TRBV7-9 and TRBJ1-3): DTGVSQNPRHKITKRGQNVTFRCDPISEHNRLYWYRQTLGQGPEFLTYFQNEAQLEKSRLLSDRFSAERPKGSFSTLEIQRTEQGDSAMYLCASSVGPLLNTIYFGEGSWLTVV.

The chain links TRBV11-2 to TRBJ1-1, with D perhaps matching TRBD1 (6 bases). With 2 bases removed from V and 4 bases from J, the gap between germline ends came to 11 bases. The CDR3 consists of 14 residues. Germline V gene lookup returns CDR1 SGHAT and CDR2 FQNNGV. As DNA, the CDR3 is TGTGCCAGCAGCTTAACAGGGTTAGGCACTGAAGCTTTCTTT. Residues: CASSLTGLGTEAFF.